This is a list of T cell receptor beta chains from one sample in a study of T cell responses to AZD1222 COVID-19 vaccine. Measured with immunoSEQ multiplex PCR; TCRdb has only the in-frame clones, and not every one. In the table there are roughly 100,000 clones, roughly 91% of which are singletons. The sequencing here drew on peripheral blood, taken on day 0 of AZD1222 vaccination. Receptors originate from an adult in good health. Both conserved end residues are part of each CDR3. D genes are given only for firm matches. Not all rows give a size; the values are once, few, many and, for expanded clones, a class.

D	V	J	size	CDR3	DNA
NA	TRBV30	TRBJ1-2	NA	CAWSVLSTPNYGYTF	TGTGCCTGGAGTGTACTAAGCACCCCTAACTATGGCTACACCTTC
TRBD2	TRBV11-2	TRBJ2-7	NA	CASSFVAGGLPLHEQYF	TGTGCCAGCAGCTTCGTAGCGGGGGGTCTCCCCCTCCACGAGCAGTACTTC
NA	TRBV19	TRBJ1-5	NA	CASSTTGSQPQHF	TGTGCCAGTAGTACGACGGGGTCTCAGCCCCAGCATTTT
TRBD2	TRBV6-1	TRBJ2-5	NA	CASSEWSGGPKQETQYF	TGTGCCAGCAGTGAGTGGTCGGGGGGGCCTAAGCAAGAGACCCAGTACTTC
TRBD1	TRBV7-8	TRBJ1-1	NA	CASSLLDRGRKFNTEAFF	TGTGCCAGCAGCTTACTTGACAGGGGGCGAAAGTTCAACACTGAAGCTTTCTTT
NA	TRBV14	TRBJ2-2	NA	CASSQYLTGELFF	TGTGCCAGCAGCCAGTACCTTACCGGGGAGCTGTTTTTT
NA	TRBV4-1	TRBJ1-6	once	CASSQGGHDYNSPLHF	TGCGCCAGCAGCCAAGGTGGACATGACTATAATTCACCCCTCCACTTT
NA	TRBV21-1	TRBJ1-1	few	CASLWGNTEAFF	TGTGCCAGCCTCTGGGGAAACACTGAAGCTTTCTTT
NA	TRBV4-3	TRBJ2-2	NA	CASSQDYGGARTGELFF	TGCGCCAGCAGCCAAGATTATGGGGGGGCGCGCACCGGGGAGCTGTTTTTT
NA	TRBV11-2	TRBJ2-1	NA	CASSATGTPFFEQFF	TGTGCCAGCAGCGCAACCGGGACTCCCTTTTTTGAGCAGTTCTTC
TRBD1	TRBV5-4	TRBJ1-1	NA	CASSLQGASTEAFF	TGTGCCAGCAGCCTACAGGGGGCGAGCACTGAAGCTTTCTTT
TRBD1	TRBV11-3	TRBJ2-3	NA	CASSQGQSSTDTQYF	TGTGCCAGCAGCCAGGGACAGTCTAGCACAGATACGCAGTATTTT
TRBD1	TRBV2	TRBJ1-6	NA	CASSEAGTANSPLHF	TGTGCCAGCAGTGAAGCAGGGACAGCTAATTCACCCCTCCACTTT
TRBD1	TRBV24-1	TRBJ2-7	NA	CAAPQPNRGQSSYEQYF	TGTGCCGCACCGCAACCTAACAGGGGGCAATCCTCCTACGAGCAGTACTTC
NA	TRBV9	TRBJ1-1	NA	CASSVEGGVTEAFF	TGTGCCAGCAGCGTAGAGGGAGGAGTCACTGAAGCTTTCTTT
NA	TRBV5-4	TRBJ2-5	NA	CASSGWGLETQYF	TGTGCCAGCAGCGGATGGGGTTTAGAGACCCAGTACTTC
NA	TRBV30	TRBJ1-2	NA	CAWSLVGGAKTF	TGTGCCTGGAGTTTAGTGGGGGGAGCCAAAACCTTC
NA	TRBV12-5	TRBJ1-5	NA	CASGGGLYSNQPQHF	TGTGCTAGTGGGGGAGGGCTTTATAGCAATCAGCCCCAGCATTTT
NA	TRBV5-1	TRBJ2-1	once	CASSPVGGGEQFF	TGCGCCAGCAGCCCGGTGGGTGGGGGTGAGCAGTTCTTC
NA	TRBV6-2/TRBV6-3	TRBJ1-5	NA	CASSPWYSNQPQHF	TGTGCCAGCAGTCCCTGGTATAGCAATCAGCCCCAGCATTTT
NA	TRBV27	TRBJ1-5	NA	CASSLRAGSYSNQPQHF	TGTGCCAGCAGTTTACGTGCAGGGAGTTATAGCAATCAGCCCCAGCATTTT
NA	TRBV28	TRBJ2-7	NA	CASSPRNEQYF	TGTGCCAGCAGTCCTCGAAACGAGCAGTACTTC
NA	TRBV6-1	TRBJ2-3	once	CASSEGAGLPATDTQYF	TGTGCCAGCAGTGAGGGGGCGGGACTACCGGCAACTGATACGCAGTATTTT
NA	TRBV30	TRBJ2-3	NA	CAWTPGTDTQYF	TGTGCCTGGACCCCCGGCACAGATACGCAGTATTTT
TRBD1	TRBV6-5	TRBJ1-5	NA	CASRDRVNSNQPQHF	TGTGCCAGCAGGGACAGGGTTAATAGCAATCAGCCCCAGCATTTT
NA	TRBV28	TRBJ2-3	NA	CASSFQGRGTDTQYF	TGTGCCAGCAGTTTCCAGGGTCGGGGCACAGATACGCAGTATTTT
NA	TRBV7-9	TRBJ1-6	few	CASSLGTYNSPLHF	TGTGCCAGCAGCTTAGGCACCTATAATTCACCCCTCCACTTT
NA	TRBV6-2/TRBV6-3	TRBJ1-1	NA	CASSYSLEGPGDTEAFF	TGTGCCAGCAGTTACTCGTTAGAGGGGCCCGGGGACACTGAAGCTTTCTTT
NA	TRBV7-8	TRBJ1-2	once	CASSLVGDGYYGYTF	TGTGCCAGCAGCTTAGTGGGGGACGGCTACTATGGCTACACCTTC
NA	TRBV5-1	TRBJ1-1	NA	CASSFTANTEAFF	TGCGCCAGCAGCTTCACAGCGAACACTGAAGCTTTCTTT
NA	TRBV9	TRBJ2-1	NA	CASSVGGLLANEQFF	TGTGCCAGCAGCGTAGGGGGGCTTTTAGCGAATGAGCAGTTCTTC
NA	TRBV28	TRBJ1-1	NA	CASSFPSYSLNTEAFF	TGTGCCAGCAGTTTCCCTTCCTACAGCTTGAACACTGAAGCTTTCTTT
TRBD2	TRBV10-3	TRBJ2-3	once	CAISGGTTSGGSRDTQYF	TGTGCCATCAGTGGGGGTACGACTAGCGGGGGATCTAGAGATACGCAGTATTTT
TRBD1	TRBV28	TRBJ1-6	NA	CASSSPGQGYSPLHF	TGTGCCAGCAGTTCACCGGGACAGGGGTATTCACCCCTCCACTTT
NA	TRBV10-1	TRBJ2-1	NA	CASSDRTGSSYNEQFF	TGCGCCAGCAGTGATAGGACGGGGAGCTCCTACAATGAGCAGTTCTTC
TRBD1	TRBV6-4	TRBJ2-1	NA	CASSRDRDYEQFF	TGTGCCAGCAGTCGAGACAGGGATTATGAGCAGTTCTTC
NA	TRBV2	TRBJ2-7	NA	CASSRLYEQYF	TGTGCCAGCAGTCGCCTCTACGAGCAGTACTTC
NA	TRBV2	TRBJ2-3	NA	CASSHESGDTQYF	TGTGCCAGCAGTCACGAATCGGGAGATACGCAGTATTTT
NA	TRBV4-3	TRBJ2-5	NA	CASSQDRFRQYF	TGCGCCAGCAGCCAAGATCGGTTCCGCCAGTACTTC
NA	TRBV14	TRBJ1-2	NA	CASSQGLNRPTF	TGTGCCAGCAGCCAGGGCCTAAACAGGCCCACCTTC
NA	TRBV12-3/TRBV12-4	TRBJ2-5	NA	CASSLTAQETQYF	TGTGCCAGCAGTTTAACAGCCCAAGAGACCCAGTACTTC
NA	TRBV5-4	TRBJ1-1	NA	CASSFTGNTEAFF	TGTGCCAGCAGCTTCACAGGGAACACTGAAGCTTTCTTT